This T cell receptor beta chain was recovered during a study of early T cells in non-severe SARS-CoV-2 infection. Germline V gives CDR1 SGHVS, CDR2 FQNEAQ. V gave up 0 bases and J gave up 7 bases, with 10 bases separating them. The CDR3 has 14 residues. Findings and caveats of the study: CD4 and private specificities were missed by VDJdb matching, which favored anti-spike CD8 responses.

A word on this clonotype: The antigen is unknown.

cDNA molecules, individually, were tagged with unique molecular identifiers. TCRdb used MiXCR to reprocess the 5' RACE reads, holding one entry per CDR3 protein. The profile shows about 66,000 distinct CDR3 sequences, around 20% of them singletons. V is TRBV7-8 and J is TRBJ2-1; TRBD2 might be the D (5 bases). This clonotype originated in an adult who was a healthcare worker with PCR-confirmed SARS-CoV-2 infection or an uninfected control (not recorded which). This sample comprised whole blood, obtained at baseline. CDR3 nucleotides: TGTGCCAGCAGCTTAGCGCTCGGGGTAAATGAGCAGTTCTTC. Its protein product is CASSLALGVNEQFF. The variable domain in full, with the rest retrieved from reference TRBV7-8 and TRBJ2-1, is GAGVSQSPRYKVAKRGQDVALRCDPISGHVSLFWYQQALGQGPEFLTYFQNEAQLDKSGLPSDRFFAERPEGSVSTLKIQRTQQEDSAVYLCASSLALGVNEQFFGPGTRLTVL.